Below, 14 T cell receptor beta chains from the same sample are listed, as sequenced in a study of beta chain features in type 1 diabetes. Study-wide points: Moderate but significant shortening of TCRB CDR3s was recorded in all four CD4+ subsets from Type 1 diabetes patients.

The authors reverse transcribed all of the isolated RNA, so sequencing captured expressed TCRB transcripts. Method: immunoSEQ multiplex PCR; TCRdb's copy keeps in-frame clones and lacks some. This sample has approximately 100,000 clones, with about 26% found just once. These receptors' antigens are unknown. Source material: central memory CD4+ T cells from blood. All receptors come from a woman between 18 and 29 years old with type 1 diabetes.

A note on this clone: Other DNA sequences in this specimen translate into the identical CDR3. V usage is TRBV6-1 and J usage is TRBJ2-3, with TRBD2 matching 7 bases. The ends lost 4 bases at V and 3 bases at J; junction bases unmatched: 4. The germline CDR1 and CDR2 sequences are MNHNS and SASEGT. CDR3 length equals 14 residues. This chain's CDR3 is CASSVGGGTDTQYF. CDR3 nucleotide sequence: TGTGCCAGCAGTGTGGGGGGGGGAACAGATACGCAGTATTTT.

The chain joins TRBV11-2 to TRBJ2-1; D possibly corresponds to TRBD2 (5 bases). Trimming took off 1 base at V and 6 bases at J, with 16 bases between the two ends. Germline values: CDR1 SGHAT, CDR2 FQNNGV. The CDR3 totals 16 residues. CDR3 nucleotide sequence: TGTGCCAGCAGCTTAGGTGCTAGCTCAGTATCCAATGAGCAGTTCTTC. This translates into CASSLGASSVSNEQFF.

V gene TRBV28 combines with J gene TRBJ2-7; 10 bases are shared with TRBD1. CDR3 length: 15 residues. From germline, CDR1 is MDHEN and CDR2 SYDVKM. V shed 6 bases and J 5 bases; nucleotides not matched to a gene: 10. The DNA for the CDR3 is TGTGCCAGCAGCAAAGCGGGACAGGGGTTGAACGAGCAGTACTTC. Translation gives CASSKAGQGLNEQYF.

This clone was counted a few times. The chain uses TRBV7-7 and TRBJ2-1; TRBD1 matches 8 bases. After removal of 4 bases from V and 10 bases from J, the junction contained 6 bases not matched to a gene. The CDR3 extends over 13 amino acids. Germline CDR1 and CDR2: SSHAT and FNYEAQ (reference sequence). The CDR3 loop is CASSSDRGSEQFF. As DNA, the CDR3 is TGTGCCAGCAGCTCAGACAGGGGATCGGAGCAGTTCTTC.

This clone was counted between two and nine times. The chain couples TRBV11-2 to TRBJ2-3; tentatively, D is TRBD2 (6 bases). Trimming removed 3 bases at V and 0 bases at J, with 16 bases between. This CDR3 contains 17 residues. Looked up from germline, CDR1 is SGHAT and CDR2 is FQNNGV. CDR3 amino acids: CASSFRTSSASTDTQYF. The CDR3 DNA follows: TGTGCCAGCAGCTTCCGGACATCTAGCGCTAGCACAGATACGCAGTATTTT.

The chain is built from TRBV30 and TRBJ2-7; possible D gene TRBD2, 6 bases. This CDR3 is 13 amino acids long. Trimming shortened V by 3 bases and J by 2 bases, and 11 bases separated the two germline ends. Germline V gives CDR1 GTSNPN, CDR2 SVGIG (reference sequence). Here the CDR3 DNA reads TGTGCCTGGAGCGTCGGGAGTCCCTACGAGCAGTACTTC. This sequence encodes CAWSVGSPYEQYF.

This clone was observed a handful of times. CDR3 sequence reads: CASSSYREGEQYF. The CDR3, as DNA: TGTGCCAGCAGCTCATACAGGGAGGGCGAGCAGTACTTC. The genes are TRBV7-9 and TRBJ2-7; D is perhaps TRBD2 (7 bases). This CDR3 is built from 13 residues. CDR1 and CDR2 (germline): SEHNR, FQNEAQ (reference sequence). Between the trimmed V and J ends, which lost 4 bases and 6 bases, there was a span of 13 bases.

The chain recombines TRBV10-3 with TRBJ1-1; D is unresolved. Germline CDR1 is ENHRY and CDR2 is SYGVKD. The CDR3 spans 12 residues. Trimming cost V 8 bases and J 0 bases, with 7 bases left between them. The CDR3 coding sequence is TGTGCCATCCGGACTTTGAACACTGAAGCTTTCTTT. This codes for CAIRTLNTEAFF.

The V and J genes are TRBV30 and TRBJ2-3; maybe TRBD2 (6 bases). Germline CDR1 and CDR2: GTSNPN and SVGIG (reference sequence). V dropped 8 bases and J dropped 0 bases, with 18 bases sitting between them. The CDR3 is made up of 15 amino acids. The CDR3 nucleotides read TGTGCCGCAGCAGGAGGGCCAGGAAGCACAGATACGCAGTATTTT. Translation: CAAAGGPGSTDTQYF.

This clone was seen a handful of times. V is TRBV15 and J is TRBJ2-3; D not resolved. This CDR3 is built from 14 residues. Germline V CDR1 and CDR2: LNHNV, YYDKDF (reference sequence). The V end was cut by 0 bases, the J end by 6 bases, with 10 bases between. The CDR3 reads CATSRDTVSDTQYF. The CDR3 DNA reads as TGTGCCACCAGCAGAGATACAGTTTCGGATACGCAGTATTTT.

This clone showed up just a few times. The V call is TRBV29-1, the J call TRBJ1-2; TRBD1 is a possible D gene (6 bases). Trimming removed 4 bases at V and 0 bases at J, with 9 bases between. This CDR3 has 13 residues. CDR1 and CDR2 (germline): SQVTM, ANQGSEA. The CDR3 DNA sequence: TGCAGCGTTGGTACAGGGCCTAACTATGGCTACACCTTC. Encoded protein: CSVGTGPNYGYTF. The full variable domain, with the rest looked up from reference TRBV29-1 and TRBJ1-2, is SAVISQKPSRDICQRGTSLTIQCQVDSQVTMMFWYRQQPGQSLTLIATANQGSEATYESGFVIDKFPISRPNLTFSTLTVSNMSPEDSSIYLCSVGTGPNYGYTFGSGTRLTVV.

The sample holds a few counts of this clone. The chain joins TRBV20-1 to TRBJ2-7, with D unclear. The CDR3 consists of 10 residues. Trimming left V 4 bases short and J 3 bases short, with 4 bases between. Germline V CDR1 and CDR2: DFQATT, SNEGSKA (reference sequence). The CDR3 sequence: CSATYYEQYF. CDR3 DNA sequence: TGCAGTGCTACGTACTACGAGCAGTACTTC.

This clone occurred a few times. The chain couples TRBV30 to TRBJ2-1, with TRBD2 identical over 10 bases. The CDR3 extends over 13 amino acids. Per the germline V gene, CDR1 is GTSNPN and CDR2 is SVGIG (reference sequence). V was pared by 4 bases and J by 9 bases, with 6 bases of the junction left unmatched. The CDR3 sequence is CAWTGTSVGEQFF. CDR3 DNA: TGTGCCTGGACCGGGACTAGCGTCGGTGAGCAGTTCTTC.

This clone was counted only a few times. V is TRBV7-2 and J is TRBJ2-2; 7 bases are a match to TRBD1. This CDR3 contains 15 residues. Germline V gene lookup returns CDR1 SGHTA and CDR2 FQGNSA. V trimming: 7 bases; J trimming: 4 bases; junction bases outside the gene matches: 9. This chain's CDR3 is CASNRRDRITGELFF. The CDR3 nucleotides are TGTGCCAGCAACCGCCGGGACAGAATCACCGGGGAGCTGTTTTTT. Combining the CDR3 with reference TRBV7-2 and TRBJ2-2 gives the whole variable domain GAGVSQSPSNKVTEKGKDVELRCDPISGHTALYWYRQSLGQGLEFLIYFQGNSAPDKSGLPSDRFSAERTGGSVSTLTIQRTQQEDSAVYLCASNRRDRITGELFFGEGSRLTVL.